The 21 T cell receptor beta chains given below trace back to one sample, sequenced in a study of blood T cell repertoires in COVID-19. Some clones are missing from TCRdb's copy, which holds only in-frame ones; the method was immunoSEQ multiplex PCR. The data contain approximately 250,000 clones, approximately 85% of them singletons. The sequencing sample was made of PBMCs or T cells enriched from blood (not recorded which). The receptors originated from a woman in her forties or fifties with acute COVID-19.

The J gene is TRBJ1-5, the V gene TRBV19; TRBD1 might be the D (5 bases). The V end was cut by 6 bases, the J end by 4 bases, with 13 bases between. From germline, CDR1 is LNHDA and CDR2 SQIVND (reference sequence). This CDR3 comprises 14 residues. In DNA form, the CDR3 reads TGTGCCAGTAGAGCGGGACTCCCGAATCAGCCCCAGCATTTT. Translated, it gives CASRAGLPNQPQHF.

The V and J genes are TRBV6-1 and TRBJ1-3; 7 bases line up with TRBD1. CDR1 and CDR2 (germline): MNHNS, SASEGT. V trimming: 6 bases; J trimming: 0 bases; junction bases outside the gene matches: 2. The CDR3 is made up of 14 amino acids. For the CDR3, the DNA is TGTGCCAGCAGCGACAGGGACTCTGGAAACACCATATATTTT. Protein sequence: CASSDRDSGNTIYF.

The chain carries TRBV6-1 and TRBJ2-5, with TRBD1 matching 9 bases. The germline gives CDR1 MNHNS, CDR2 SASEGT. This CDR3 comprises 15 residues. V was pared by 2 bases and J by 5 bases, with 6 bases of the junction left unmatched. For the CDR3, the DNA is TGTGCCAGCAGTGAAAGACAGGGGGGCCGGGAGACCCAGTACTTC. It specifies CASSERQGGRETQYF.

The chain is built from TRBV5-1 and TRBJ2-5; tentative D call: TRBD2 (5 bases). The V gene's germline CDR1 is SGHRS and CDR2 YFSETQ. The CDR3 has 15 amino acids. Trimming removed 1 base from V and 5 bases from J, with 15 bases in between. The CDR3 DNA reads TGCGCCAGCAGCTTGAGAACTAGTGTTCTTGAGACCCAGTACTTC. It codes for CASSLRTSVLETQYF. Full variable domain (missing parts from reference TRBV5-1 and TRBJ2-5): KAGVTQTPRYLIKTRGQQVTLSCSPISGHRSVSWYQQTPGQGLQFLFEYFSETQRNKGNFPGRFSGRQFSNSRSEMNVSTLELGDSALYLCASSLRTSVLETQYFGPGTRLLVL.

This rearrangement joins TRBV30 to TRBJ1-1, with unresolved D. With 0 bases removed from V and 6 bases from J, the gap between germline ends came to 5 bases. The length of the CDR3 is 11 residues. The germline V gene encodes CDR1 GTSNPN and CDR2 SVGIG (reference sequence). The DNA of the CDR3 is TGTGCCTGGAGTGTAATATCTGAAGCTTTCTTT. Its protein is CAWSVISEAFF.

V is TRBV15 and J is TRBJ1-3; tentative D call: TRBD1 (6 bases). CDR3 length: 14 amino acids. Trimming removed 9 bases from V and 0 bases from J, with 12 bases in between. Germline assignment: CDR1 LNHNV and CDR2 YYDKDF (reference sequence). For the CDR3, the DNA is TGTGCCACTTGGGACACCTCCTCTGGAAACACCATATATTTT. Amino acid sequence: CATWDTSSGNTIYF. Using reference TRBV15 and TRBJ1-3 for the parts outside the CDR3, the full variable domain is DAMVIQNPRYQVTQFGKPVTLSCSQTLNHNVMYWYQQKSSQAPKLLFHYYDKDFNNEADTPDNFQSRRPNTSFCFLDIRSPGLGDTAMYLCATWDTSSGNTIYFGEGSWLTVV.

This clone appeared once. The chain couples TRBV7-2 to TRBJ1-2; D is perhaps TRBD1 (5 bases). The germline gives CDR1 SGHTA, CDR2 FQGNSA. This CDR3 is 14 amino acids long. Trimming removed 5 bases at V and 0 bases at J, with 10 bases between. Here the CDR3 DNA reads TGTGCCAGCAGCCCCGGGGGAGCTAACTATGGCTACACCTTC. It codes for CASSPGGANYGYTF. Supplemented by reference TRBV7-2 and TRBJ1-2, the full variable domain reads GAGVSQSPSNKVTEKGKDVELRCDPISGHTALYWYRQSLGQGLEFLIYFQGNSAPDKSGLPSDRFSAERTGGSVSTLTIQRTQQEDSAVYLCASSPGGANYGYTFGSGTRLTVV.

The CDR3 reads CAWSTGQGREAFF. CDR3 coding DNA: TGTGCCTGGAGTACCGGACAGGGACGGGAGGCTTTCTTT. This sequence joins TRBV30 and TRBJ1-1, with 8 bases identical to TRBD1. Germline V gives CDR1 GTSNPN, CDR2 SVGIG (reference sequence). V lost 2 bases, J lost 11 bases, and 10 bases stayed unmatched. The CDR3 runs to 13 residues.

This clone has a handful of counts. Other DNA sequences within the sample encode an identical CDR3. The chain couples TRBV5-1 to TRBJ2-4, with 10 bases that match TRBD1. The length of the CDR3 is 15 residues. The V segment lost 4 bases and the J segment 1 base; nucleotides outside the gene matches: 2. Germline V gene lookup returns CDR1 SGHRS and CDR2 YFSETQ. CDR3 loop: CASSPGQGAKNIQYF. The CDR3 nucleotides are TGCGCCAGCAGCCCGGGACAGGGGGCCAAAAACATTCAGTACTTC.

The J gene is TRBJ1-5, the V gene TRBV7-6; D might be TRBD1 (5 bases). The V and J ends lost 2 bases and 1 base respectively, with 9 bases between them. There are 15 residues in the CDR3. The germline gives CDR1 SGHVS, CDR2 FNYEAQ. The CDR3 DNA follows: TGTGCCAGCAGCTTATCGGGGGTCAGCAATCAGCCCCAGCATTTT. Residues: CASSLSGVSNQPQHF.

This clone has just a few counts. The chain is built from TRBV7-8 and TRBJ1-3; TRBD1 aligns across 7 bases. Germline CDR1 reads SGHVS; CDR2 reads FQNEAQ. The V gene end was trimmed by 5 bases and the J gene end by 2 bases; junction bases not matched to a gene: 6. The length of the CDR3 is 15 residues. The chain's CDR3 is CASSQRDSPGNTIYF. As DNA, the CDR3 is TGTGCCAGCAGCCAGAGGGACAGCCCTGGAAACACCATATATTTT.

This clone was seen just once. V and J are TRBV7-6 and TRBJ1-2; D is possibly TRBD1 (6 bases). In germline, CDR1 is SGHVS, CDR2 FNYEAQ. The CDR3 has 13 residues. V gave up 5 bases and J gave up 8 bases, with 15 bases separating them. CDR3 sequence (DNA): TGTGCCAGCAGCCGAACAGGACAGCCCGGCTACACCTTC. Protein: CASSRTGQPGYTF.

The chain recombines TRBV7-6 with TRBJ1-1; a possible D gene is TRBD1 (6 bases). Germline CDR1 is SGHVS and CDR2 is FNYEAQ. V lost 5 bases and J lost 2, with 12 bases in between. The CDR3 runs 14 residues. CDR3 sequence reads: CASSPGTPNTEAFF. The CDR3 nucleotides are TGTGCCAGCAGCCCCGGGACACCCAACACTGAAGCTTTCTTT.

The chain joins TRBV7-8 to TRBJ2-3; D is perhaps TRBD2 (6 bases). Trimming left V 5 bases short and J 1 base short, with 19 bases between. Per the germline V gene, CDR1 is SGHVS and CDR2 is FQNEAQ. The length of the CDR3 is 17 residues. CDR3 bases: TGTGCCAGCAGCGTGGAGTGGCGGGGCTCGGGCACAGATACGCAGTATTTT. Translation gives CASSVEWRGSGTDTQYF.

The gene calls are TRBV27 and TRBJ2-3; D possibly corresponds to TRBD1 (6 bases). The CDR3 has 16 amino acids. V lost 5 bases to trimming and J lost 3 bases, with 18 bases between them. Germline values: CDR1 MNHEY, CDR2 SMNVEV (reference sequence). The CDR3 loop reads CASSIRDNSWTDTQYF. The CDR3 DNA sequence: TGTGCCAGCAGTATCCGGGACAACTCATGGACAGATACGCAGTATTTT.

This chain joins TRBV2 and TRBJ1-2, with 10 bases identical to TRBD1. Trimming removed 4 bases from V and 6 bases from J; junction bases left unmatched: 5. From germline, CDR1 is SNHLY and CDR2 FYNNEI. This CDR3 has 14 residues. Here the CDR3 reads CASSGRDRGDGYTF. CDR3 nucleotides: TGTGCCAGCAGTGGCCGGGACAGGGGCGATGGCTACACCTTC.

The CDR3 DNA reads TGTGCCAGCAGTTGGGGGGACAGGGATGGCTACACCTTC. It encodes CASSWGDRDGYTF. This chain connects TRBV27 to TRBJ1-2; TRBD1 matches 9 bases. Germline V CDR1 and CDR2: MNHEY, SMNVEV (reference sequence). CDR3 length: 13 residues. J lost 6 bases, V lost 4 bases, and 3 bases had no gene match.

As regards this clone: Other nucleotide sequences from this sample produce the same CDR3. V and J are TRBV7-6 and TRBJ1-1, with D possibly being TRBD1 (5 bases). The CDR3 is 13 amino acids. The V gene lost 3 bases and the J gene lost 1 base, with 6 bases spanning the gap. Germline lookup yields CDR1 SGHVS and CDR2 FNYEAQ. The CDR3 DNA follows: TGTGCCAGCAGCTTGGGGCAGAACACTGAAGCTTTCTTT. This translates into CASSLGQNTEAFF.

V usage is TRBV7-9 and J usage is TRBJ2-5, with 12 bases that match TRBD1. The CDR3 has 16 residues. Germline lookup yields CDR1 SEHNR and CDR2 FQNEAQ (reference sequence). The ends lost 5 bases at V and 4 bases at J; junction bases unmatched: 8. In nucleotides, the CDR3 is TGTGCCAGCAGCCGCCCGGGACAGGGGGCCGGAGAGACCCAGTACTTC. This codes for CASSRPGQGAGETQYF.

V usage is TRBV7-2 and J usage is TRBJ2-7; 9 bases are shared with TRBD2. Germline trimming cut 2 bases from V and 3 bases from J; bases unmatched to any gene: 8. The CDR3 is 16 amino acids. Germline values: CDR1 SGHTA, CDR2 FQGNSA. Written as DNA, the CDR3 is TGTGCCAGCAGCTTACGCAAGGGGACTAGCTACTACGAGCAGTACTTC. The encoded protein is CASSLRKGTSYYEQYF.

The chain uses TRBV30 and TRBJ1-2, with D uncertain. Germline-derived CDR1 and CDR2 are GTSNPN and SVGIG (reference sequence). There are 13 residues in the CDR3. V lost 1 base, J lost 8 bases, and 14 bases lay in between. CDR3 sequence (DNA): TGTGCCTGGAGTGCCAGGCAGGAGGGCGGCTACACCTTC. Translation gives CAWSARQEGGYTF.